These T cell receptor beta chains were read from a single sample in a study of blood T cell repertoires in COVID-19. TCRdb keeps only in-frame clones here, not all; method: immunoSEQ multiplex PCR. The sample yields over 300,000 clones, about 83% seen once. The sequencing input was peripheral blood. Receptors were obtained from a woman aged 45-60 years with acute or convalescent COVID-19. CDR3s include the opening cysteine and the closing phenylalanine or tryptophan. Fields, in order: clone size, D gene, J gene, V gene, CDR3 DNA, CDR3 protein. The D gene is left open where the match is weak. The size field is filled for only some rows; it gives once, few, many or a size class.

- | TRBD1 | TRBJ2-7 | TRBV18 | TGTGCCAGCTCGCCCTCGACAGGGGCGGCCGAGCAGTACTTC | CASSPSTGAAEQYF
- | TRBD1 | TRBJ2-7 | TRBV18 | TGTGCCAGCTCACACAGGGGCGGCAGCTCCTACGAGCAGTACTTC | CASSHRGGSSYEQYF
- | TRBD2 | TRBJ2-1 | TRBV6-5 | TGTGCCAGCAGTTACCCGGCGGGAGGGCCTGGGAATGAGCAGTTCTTC | CASSYPAGGPGNEQFF
once | TRBD2 | TRBJ2-1 | TRBV7-9 | TGTGCCAGCAGCCGACTAGCGGGAGCGGGTGAGCAGTTCTTC | CASSRLAGAGEQFF
once | TRBD1 | TRBJ1-6 | TRBV27 | TGTGCCAGCAGTCCAGGGGGCTGGGATTCACCCCTCCACTTT | CASSPGGWDSPLHF
once | - | TRBJ1-5 | TRBV6-5 | TGTGCCAGCAGTTACGCGCGGGGAGAGGATCAGCCCCAGCATTTT | CASSYARGEDQPQHF
- | TRBD2 | TRBJ2-7 | TRBV4-2 | TGTGCCAGCAGCCAAGCGGGACTAGCGGACGAGCAGTACTTC | CASSQAGLADEQYF
once | TRBD1 | TRBJ1-5 | TRBV28 | TGTGCCAGCAGACGCCTCGGACAGGGGGCAACGCAGCCCCAGCATTTT | CASRRLGQGATQPQHF
few | - | TRBJ1-3 | TRBV4-2 | TGTGCCAGCAGCCAGCCCCTACAGAGCTCTGGAAACACCATATATTTT | CASSQPLQSSGNTIYF
- | - | TRBJ1-3 | TRBV29-1 | TGCAGCGTTACACCGGGACAACAGGCTGGAAACACCATATATTTT | CSVTPGQQAGNTIYF
- | - | TRBJ2-3 | TRBV30 | TGTGCCTGGAGTGTAACAGGGACAGATACGCAGTATTTT | CAWSVTGTDTQYF
- | - | TRBJ2-7 | TRBV6-6 | TGTGCCAGCAGTCATCGGGTTTCAGGGTCCGCTTCCTACGAGCAGTACTTC | CASSHRVSGSASYEQYF
- | - | TRBJ2-7 | TRBV7-9 | TGTGCCAGCAGCTCCGACTTCTCCTACGAGCAGTACTTC | CASSSDFSYEQYF
- | TRBD2 | TRBJ2-1 | TRBV29-1 | TGCAGCGTTTGGACTAGCGACCGACACCTGAGTGAGCAGTTCTTC | CSVWTSDRHLSEQFF
- | TRBD1 | TRBJ2-5 | TRBV7-7 | TGTGCTAGCAGCTTGTGGGCAGGGGGAGAGACCCAGTACTTC | CASSLWAGGETQYF
once | TRBD1 | TRBJ1-5 | TRBV27 | TGTGCCAGCAGTTTATCCGGGACAGGGGATCGTCAGCCCCAGCATTTT | CASSLSGTGDRQPQHF
- | - | TRBJ1-2 | TRBV28 | TGTGCCAGCAGTTTATTGTCCGCACAACGCTACACCTTC | CASSLLSAQRYTF
- | - | TRBJ2-7 | TRBV6-2/TRBV6-3 | TGTGCCAGCAGTTCCACGGGCAGGGGCTTCTACGAGCAGTACTTC | CASSSTGRGFYEQYF
once | - | TRBJ1-2 | TRBV11-1 | TGTGCCAGCAGCCGTCTGCAGGGGCGGGACTATGGCTACACCTTC | CASSRLQGRDYGYTF
- | TRBD1 | TRBJ1-4 | TRBV7-6 | TGTGCCAGCAGCTTAGCGCATGTAGGGACAGGGGTTGAAAAACTGTTTTTT | CASSLAHVGTGVEKLFF
- | TRBD1 | TRBJ2-7 | TRBV24-1 | TGTGCCACCAGTGTCCTCGGGACAGGGGGCTTGTACGAGCAGTACTTC | CATSVLGTGGLYEQYF
few | TRBD1 | TRBJ2-3 | TRBV5-1 | TGCGCCAGCAGCTTGGGTCTGCAGGGGGGCACAGATACGCAGTATTTT | CASSLGLQGGTDTQYF
- | - | TRBJ1-2 | TRBV7-2 | TGTGCCAGCAGCTTATCAGCGGGGGTTTACGGCTACACCTTC | CASSLSAGVYGYTF
- | - | TRBJ2-7 | TRBV4-1 | TGCGCCAGCAGCCAAGATCGTAGCGGATCCTACGAGCAGTACTTC | CASSQDRSGSYEQYF
few | TRBD2 | TRBJ2-7 | TRBV6-2/TRBV6-3 | TGTGCCAGCAGCGCTCGGGGGGGTAAACACGAGCAGTACTTC | CASSARGGKHEQYF
- | TRBD1 | TRBJ1-2 | TRBV30 | TGTGCCTGGAGGGGGCAGGGGGTCGGCTATGGCTACACCTTC | CAWRGQGVGYGYTF
- | TRBD2 | TRBJ2-3 | TRBV24-1 | TGTGCCACCAGTGATTTGGCGGGAGAGACCACAGATACGCAGTATTTT | CATSDLAGETTDTQYF
- | - | TRBJ2-2 | TRBV19 | TGTGCCAGTAGTATCAGACCCCAGGGTAACACCGGGGAGCTGTTTTTT | CASSIRPQGNTGELFF
- | TRBD1 | TRBJ2-1 | TRBV29-1 | TGCAGCGTTGAAGAACAGGGGGCGCCTTACAATGAGCAGTTCTTC | CSVEEQGAPYNEQFF
- | - | TRBJ1-2 | TRBV7-2 | TGTGCCAGCAGCTTCAATCAGGGGAACTATGGCTACACCTTC | CASSFNQGNYGYTF
- | - | TRBJ2-2 | TRBV7-2 | TGTGCCAGCAGCCGGGGAGGGGGGAACACCGGGGAGCTGTTTTTT | CASSRGGGNTGELFF